Below are 6 T cell receptor beta chains sequenced from a single sample in a study of OX40 agonist ivuxolimab in advanced cancers. The method was immunoSEQ multiplex PCR; TCRdb's version includes in-frame clones alone and lacks a portion of them. The top ten hold approximately 0.99% of the sample, which has more than 60,000 clones, around 83% seen once. This material consisted of CD4+ or CD8+ T cells sorted from blood, taken in a trial of the OX40 agonist ivuxolimab. The receptor set was obtained from an adult with an advanced solid tumor such as melanoma, head and neck, liver or kidney cancer.

The chain combines TRBV7-2 with TRBJ2-5, with D perhaps matching TRBD2 (5 bases). The germline gives CDR1 SGHTA, CDR2 FQGNSA. V was shortened by 5 bases and J by 2 bases, with 12 bases between the two germline ends. The CDR3 runs 14 residues. In nucleotides, the CDR3 is TGTGCCAGCAGCCCCACCGGGATACAAGAGACCCAGTACTTC. Its protein product is CASSPTGIQETQYF.

V and J are TRBV30 and TRBJ1-4, with TRBD1 as a possible D gene (5 bases). The CDR3 consists of 13 residues. V shed 8 bases and J shed 2 bases, with 12 bases lying between them. The germline V gene has CDR1 GTSNPN and CDR2 SVGIG (reference sequence). The CDR3 bases are TGTGCCCGTGGGGGTTGGACTAATGAAAAACTGTTTTTT. Protein sequence: CARGGWTNEKLFF.

The V and J genes are TRBV7-6 and TRBJ2-1; 9 nucleotides agree with TRBD2. Trimming removed 1 base from V and 6 bases from J; junction bases left unmatched: 10. CDR1 SGHVS and CDR2 FNYEAQ come from the germline V gene. This CDR3 is 17 amino acids long. CDR3 protein: CASSLGVAGGPGNEQFF. CDR3 DNA sequence: TGTGCCAGCAGCTTAGGAGTCGCGGGGGGGCCCGGCAATGAGCAGTTCTTC.

This clone occurred a few times. The rearrangement links TRBV7-2 to TRBJ1-1; D uncertain. Trimming pared 5 bases from V and 4 bases from J, leaving 17 bases between. This CDR3 spans 15 amino acids. Germline CDR1 SGHTA, CDR2 FQGNSA. In DNA, the CDR3 is TGTGCCAGCAGCCCATCGGGTAGGTTCGGCACTGAAGCTTTCTTT. As protein: CASSPSGRFGTEAFF. The whole variable domain, filled in from reference TRBV7-2 and TRBJ1-1, reads GAGVSQSPSNKVTEKGKDVELRCDPISGHTALYWYRQSLGQGLEFLIYFQGNSAPDKSGLPSDRFSAERTGGSVSTLTIQRTQQEDSAVYLCASSPSGRFGTEAFFGQGTRLTVV.

This sequence joins TRBV19 and TRBJ2-7, with D hard to call. This CDR3 region has 13 residues. V was pared by 6 bases and J by 1 base, with 10 bases between. Per germline, CDR1 LNHDA and CDR2 SQIVND (reference sequence). CDR3 protein: CASRSGGSYEQYF. The CDR3 DNA sequence: TGTGCCAGTAGATCCGGCGGTTCCTACGAGCAGTACTTC.

The rearrangement uses TRBV10-3 and TRBJ2-7; 8 bases fit TRBD1. The CDR3 is made up of 14 amino acids. The trim removed 4 bases at V and 3 bases at J, leaving 5 bases unmatched. The germline CDR1 and CDR2 sequences are ENHRY and SYGVKD. CDR3 region: CAISGGQGSYEQYF. DNA of the CDR3: TGTGCCATCAGTGGCGGACAGGGAAGCTACGAGCAGTACTTC.